Sequencing of this TCR beta chain was carried out in a study of blood T cell repertoires in COVID-19. Study-level background: Collection of acute and convalescent COVID-19 samples took place in the United States, Italy and Spain. The analysed material was cDNA or gDNA that came from T cells, B-cell-depleted T cells, or PBMCs.

The CDR3 runs to 13 residues. Germline CDR1 MDHEN, CDR2 SYDVKM. Between the trimmed V and J ends, which lost 6 bases and 8 bases, there was a span of 11 bases. Produced via immunoSEQ multiplex PCR; TCRdb's table is partial and in-frame only. The profile shows about 130,000 clones, roughly 85% of them singletons. The receptor comes from a man of 80 years or more with active or convalescent COVID-19. V is TRBV28 and J is TRBJ1-6; a possible D gene is TRBD1 (5 bases). Sequenced: peripheral blood. The CDR3 nucleotides are TGTGCCAGCAGACGACAGTCTCATTCACCCCTCCACTTT. Translation: CASRRQSHSPLHF.